Following are 27 T cell receptor beta chains from one sample sequenced in a study of blood T cell repertoires in COVID-19. Sequencing was performed with immunoSEQ multiplex PCR; in TCRdb, only in-frame clones are kept and a portion is missing. The data contain about 150,000 clones, 91% of them singletons. Sequencing was done on a sample of peripheral blood. These TCRs come from a man aged 45-60 years with acute or convalescent COVID-19.

V is TRBV27 and J is TRBJ1-1; 8 bases align to TRBD1. The CDR3 covers 15 residues. Germline lookup yields CDR1 MNHEY and CDR2 SMNVEV (reference sequence). The junction had 11 bases not matched to a gene; V was cut back by 6 bases and J by 5 bases. Written as DNA, the CDR3 is TGTGCCAGCAGAGACTATGTCAGGGGGCGAACTGAAGCTTTCTTT. Residues: CASRDYVRGRTEAFF.

The rearrangement joins TRBV30 to TRBJ1-1; D gene ambiguous. V was clipped by 1 base and J by 3 bases, with 9 bases between them. The CDR3 contains 13 residues. Germline CDR1 and CDR2: GTSNPN and SVGIG (reference sequence). The CDR3 is CAWSGSTYTEAFF. The CDR3 nucleotides read TGTGCCTGGAGTGGCAGTACGTACACTGAAGCTTTCTTT.

The chain uses TRBV6-2 or TRBV6-3 and TRBJ2-2, with D possibly TRBD1 on 5 matching bases. The ends were cut back, 3 bases at V and 2 bases at J, with 10 bases in the middle. CDR1 and CDR2 from the germline V gene are MNHEY and SVGEGT. This CDR3 contains 15 residues. In DNA, the CDR3 is TGTGCCAGCAGTTATACAGGTCCAAACACCGGGGAGCTGTTTTTT. It yields the protein CASSYTGPNTGELFF.

The chain carries TRBV28 and TRBJ1-2; 7 nucleotides line up with TRBD1. The CDR3 contains 15 residues. Germline lookup yields CDR1 MDHEN and CDR2 SYDVKM. Germline trimming cut 2 bases from V and 5 bases from J; bases unmatched to any gene: 8. CDR3 protein: CASSLPGQVLYGYTF. DNA for the CDR3: TGTGCCAGCAGTTTACCCGGACAGGTCCTATATGGCTACACCTTC.

The chain recombines TRBV28 with TRBJ1-6; D perhaps matches TRBD1 (5 bases). The CDR3 contains 13 residues. In germline, CDR1 is MDHEN, CDR2 SYDVKM. The germline V and J ends were trimmed by 8 bases and 10 bases, with 15 bases remaining between them. The CDR3 coding sequence is TGTGCCAGCTTTGGAGGGGACGAATCACCCCTCCACTTT. Its translation: CASFGGDESPLHF.

The chain employs TRBV29-1 and TRBJ1-1; no clear D gene. The germline V gene has CDR1 SQVTM and CDR2 ANQGSEA. The CDR3 runs 12 residues. The V end lost 4 bases, the J end lost 4 bases, and 10 bases lay between the germline ends. The CDR3 bases are TGCAGCGTTGTTCGGGAAACCACTGAAGCTTTCTTT. As protein: CSVVRETTEAFF.

V usage is TRBV24-1 and J usage is TRBJ2-2; TRBD1 matches 9 bases. V shed 2 bases and J 4 bases; nucleotides not matched to a gene: 4. CDR1 KGHDR and CDR2 SFDVKD come from the germline V gene. The CDR3 spans 16 residues. CDR3 sequence: CATSDWGQGLTGELFF. In DNA form, the CDR3 reads TGTGCCACCAGTGATTGGGGACAGGGCCTCACCGGGGAGCTGTTTTTT.

V and J are TRBV5-8 and TRBJ2-7; 8 bases map to TRBD1. V dropped 3 bases and J dropped 6; count of bases not matched to a gene: 2. The CDR3 contains 12 residues. In germline, CDR1 is SGHTS, CDR2 YDEGEE. The CDR3: CASSYTGGEQYF. The CDR3 bases are TGTGCCAGCAGCTACACAGGGGGCGAGCAGTACTTC.

V usage is TRBV13 and J usage is TRBJ1-2; no firm D call. V lost 2 bases, J lost 11 bases, and 18 bases lay in between. CDR3 length: 14 amino acids. CDR1 and CDR2 from the germline V gene are PRHDT and FYEKMQ (reference sequence). The CDR3 region is CASSLLAREGLYTF. The CDR3 DNA reads TGTGCCAGCAGCTTATTAGCCCGAGAGGGCCTTTACACCTTC.

The rearrangement joins TRBV7-3 to TRBJ2-1, with 9 bases fitting TRBD1. Germline assignment: CDR1 SGHTA and CDR2 FQGTGA. There are 16 residues in the CDR3. Trimming removed 5 bases from V and 4 bases from J; junction bases left unmatched: 9. The DNA of the CDR3 is TGTGCCAGCAGCCCTGCGGTCGGGACAGGGTACAATGAGCAGTTCTTC. Protein sequence: CASSPAVGTGYNEQFF.

The CDR3: CASSITRDQPQHF. The CDR3 DNA reads as TGTGCCAGTAGTATCACTCGCGATCAGCCCCAGCATTTT. This chain connects TRBV19 to TRBJ1-5; D call uncertain. Looked up from germline, CDR1 is LNHDA and CDR2 is SQIVND (reference sequence). Trimming cost V 3 bases and J 5 bases, with 8 bases left between them. The CDR3 totals 13 residues.

This clone was detected once. The chain has TRBV3-1 (or the pseudogene TRBV3-2) and TRBJ2-5; 7 nucleotides agree with TRBD2. Trimming at V came to 0 bases and at J to 4 bases, leaving 5 bases not matched to a gene. In germline, CDR1 is LGHDT, CDR2 YNNKEL (reference sequence). This CDR3 contains 15 residues. In DNA form, the CDR3 reads TGTGCCAGCAGCCAAGATCTTTGGGGGGGAGAGACCCAGTACTTC. It encodes CASSQDLWGGETQYF.

V is TRBV19 and J is TRBJ1-2, with D tentatively TRBD1 (5 bases). The CDR3 length is 15 residues. Per the germline V gene, CDR1 is LNHDA and CDR2 is SQIVND (reference sequence). Deletions cut 4 bases from V and 8 bases from J, with 20 bases between. The CDR3 DNA follows: TGTGCCAGTAGTAGAGACCGCACAGGTATTGACGGCTACACCTTC. It yields the protein CASSRDRTGIDGYTF.

The J gene is TRBJ2-7, the V gene TRBV18, with D possibly TRBD2 on 6 matching bases. CDR3 length: 17 amino acids. The germline CDR1 and CDR2 sequences are KGHSH and LQKENI. V was cut by 2 bases and J by 6 bases, with 23 bases left in between. The CDR3 spells CASSPVVSGSRRGEQYF. In DNA, the CDR3 is TGTGCCAGCTCACCAGTGGTAAGCGGGTCGCGGAGAGGCGAGCAGTACTTC.

The chain joins TRBV9 to TRBJ2-5; 13 positions match TRBD2. V was pared by 4 bases and J by 2 bases, with 11 bases of the junction left unmatched. CDR3 length: 18 amino acids. The germline gives CDR1 SGDLS, CDR2 YYNGEE. The CDR3 spells CASSTPPQGLAGQETQYF. CDR3 DNA: TGTGCCAGCAGCACTCCTCCCCAGGGACTAGCGGGGCAAGAGACCCAGTACTTC.

V is TRBV6-5 and J is TRBJ2-6; 7 bases map to TRBD1. Germline values: CDR1 MNHEY, CDR2 SVGAGI. The V and J ends lost 2 bases and 4 bases, in that order; junction bases with no gene match: 2. The CDR3 is 15 residues long. This chain's CDR3 is CASSYQGEGANVLTF. The CDR3 DNA is TGTGCCAGCAGTTACCAGGGGGAAGGGGCCAACGTCCTGACTTTC.

V usage is TRBV5-1 and J usage is TRBJ1-4; 10 positions agree with TRBD1. The V and J ends lost 1 base and 8 bases, in that order; junction bases with no gene match: 11. CDR1 is SGHRS and CDR2 is YFSETQ in the germline V gene. This CDR3 region has 17 residues. The DNA for the CDR3 is TGCGCCAGCAGCTTGTCTGGGCCCGGGACAGGGGTGGAAAAACTGTTTTTT. It is translated as CASSLSGPGTGVEKLFF.

This chain uses TRBV27 with TRBJ2-6, with D tentatively TRBD2 (6 bases). Germline-derived CDR1 and CDR2 are MNHEY and SMNVEV (reference sequence). V was pared by 1 base and J by 4 bases, with 11 bases between. The CDR3 contains 16 residues. CDR3 DNA: TGTGCCAGCAGTTTATTGGGGGGTGCCGGGGCCAACGTCCTGACTTTC. Residues: CASSLLGGAGANVLTF.

This clone was seen only once. This sequence joins TRBV7-9 and TRBJ2-1, with D possibly being TRBD1 (6 bases). V lost 5 bases, J lost 3 bases, and 17 bases lay in between. CDR3 size: 16 residues. Per germline, CDR1 SEHNR and CDR2 FQNEAQ (reference sequence). The CDR3 DNA sequence: TGTGCCAGCAGCCCGGTAGGGGGTCCGGGCTACAATGAGCAGTTCTTC. This encodes CASSPVGGPGYNEQFF. Full variable domain (outside the CDR3, taken from reference TRBV7-9 and TRBJ2-1): DTGVSQNPRHKITKRGQNVTFRCDPISEHNRLYWYRQTLGQGPEFLTYFQNEAQLEKSRLLSDRFSAERPKGSFSTLEIQRTEQGDSAMYLCASSPVGGPGYNEQFFGPGTRLTVL.

The chain employs TRBV2 and TRBJ1-1; perhaps TRBD1 as D (5 bases). This CDR3 has 15 amino acids. With 3 bases removed from V and 6 bases from J, the gap between germline ends came to 17 bases. The V gene's germline CDR1 is SNHLY and CDR2 FYNNEI. The CDR3 DNA follows: TGTGCCAGCAGTGAGGGAGGCAGGGCTGAGGCTGAAGCTTTCTTT. Amino acids: CASSEGGRAEAEAFF.

The J gene is TRBJ1-4, the V gene TRBV6-1; 8 bases are shared with TRBD1. V dropped 0 bases and J dropped 7; count of bases not matched to a gene: 7. Germline V CDR1 and CDR2: MNHNS, SASEGT. The CDR3 totals 16 residues. The CDR3 reads CASSEAPRQGTEKLFF. The CDR3, as DNA: TGTGCCAGCAGTGAAGCGCCCAGACAGGGGACTGAAAAACTGTTTTTT.

V usage is TRBV20-1 and J usage is TRBJ2-3; tentative D call: TRBD2 (6 bases). The V gene lost 3 bases and the J gene lost 8 bases, with 9 bases spanning the gap. The CDR3 spans 11 residues. CDR1 is DFQATT and CDR2 is SNEGSKA in the germline V gene (reference sequence). CDR3 residues: CSARGLGTQYF. CDR3 coding DNA: TGCAGTGCTAGGGGACTTGGTACGCAGTATTTT.

This clone was seen only a few times. This chain joins TRBV10-3 and TRBJ1-6; 8 bases agree with TRBD1. V was clipped by 6 bases and J by 9 bases; unmatched bases: 7. CDR1 and CDR2 (germline): ENHRY, SYGVKD. The CDR3 consists of 14 residues. For the CDR3, the DNA is TGTGCCATCAGCCTCGGACAGGGTAGTTCACCCCTCCACTTT. This gives the protein CAISLGQGSSPLHF.

The V and J genes are TRBV5-8 and TRBJ1-2; 7 bases align to TRBD1. CDR1 and CDR2 from the germline V gene are SGHTS and YDEGEE. The trim removed 4 bases at V and 8 bases at J, leaving 5 bases unmatched. The CDR3 is 12 residues long. The chain's CDR3 is CASSEGGRGYTF. In DNA, the CDR3 is TGTGCCAGCAGCGAAGGGGGCAGGGGCTACACCTTC. Full variable domain (remainder filled in from reference TRBV5-8 and TRBJ1-2): EAGVTQSPTHLIKTRGQQATLRCSPISGHTSVYWYQQALGLGLQFLLWYDEGEERNRGNFPPRFSGRQFPNYSSELNVNALELEDSALYLCASSEGGRGYTFGSGTRLTVV.

The chain uses TRBV19 and TRBJ2-7, with 7 bases that match TRBD1. V gave up 11 bases and J gave up 6 bases; unmatched junction bases: 16. The germline V gene encodes CDR1 LNHDA and CDR2 SQIVND (reference sequence). This CDR3 contains 14 residues. CDR3 nucleotides: TGTGCCTCTCATGGGGGACAGCAAAGGTGCGAGCAGTACGTC. Translated, it gives CASHGGQQRCEQYV.

In this sample, this clone turned up once. V gene TRBV12-3 or TRBV12-4 combines with J gene TRBJ1-1; tentative D call: TRBD1 (5 bases). Between the trimmed V and J ends, which lost 8 bases and 10 bases, there was a span of 14 bases. The CDR3 is 11 residues long. CDR3 region: CASGGGFRAFF. CDR3 DNA: TGTGCCAGCGGCGGGGGGTTCCGAGCTTTCTTT.

This rearrangement joins TRBV19 to TRBJ1-4; D call uncertain. From germline, CDR1 is LNHDA and CDR2 SQIVND (reference sequence). The V end was cut by 3 bases, the J end by 3 bases, with 8 bases between. This CDR3 has 14 amino acids. CDR3 in DNA: TGTGCCAGTAGTATGGGAGGAGCTAATGAAAAACTGTTTTTT. Translation gives CASSMGGANEKLFF.